This T cell receptor (beta chain) was identified during a study of preoperative IRX-2 immunotherapy in early breast cancer. Trimming pared 5 bases from V and 7 bases from J, leaving 15 bases between. The CDR3 extends over 13 amino acids. The V gene's germline CDR1 is MNHNY and CDR2 SVGAGI (reference sequence). TCRdb keeps only in-frame clones here, not all; method: immunoSEQ multiplex PCR. The data show approximately 15,000 clones, approximately 90% seen once. Treatment in this sample: preoperative locoregional IRX-2 cytokine immunotherapy. Patients received preoperative, locoregional IRX-2 cytokine immunotherapy in a phase Ib study.

The V gene is TRBV6-6, the J gene TRBJ2-7; the D is unclear. This TCR came from a human donor with breast cancer. This specimen was acquired from a patient treated with IRX-2 immunotherapy. CDR3 loop: CASSLSVVGEQYV. CDR3 nucleotides: TGTGCCAGCAGTCTGAGCGTCGTGGGGGAGCAGTACGTC.